The sample holds many counts of the clone carrying this T cell receptor beta chain. Antigen unknown. This specimen comes from a study of early T cells in non-severe SARS-CoV-2 infection. In the study overall: The chains were unpaired, and the sequenced material was bulk RNA from unsorted whole blood. The study's findings and limits: VDJdb-based annotation leaned toward anti-spike CD8 responses and missed private and CD4 specificities.

Each cDNA molecule carried a unique molecular identifier. MiXCR was run by TCRdb on the 5' RACE reads, yielding one entry per CDR3 protein. This table holds about 77,000 distinct CDR3 sequences, approximately 12% found once. The source is an adult who was a healthcare worker with PCR-confirmed SARS-CoV-2 infection or an uninfected control (not recorded which). The donor label of this sample is uncertain. The sequencing here drew on whole blood, taken at baseline.

The CDR3 sequence is CASTQNGGWTEAFF. In DNA form, the CDR3 reads TGTGCCAGCACCCAAAACGGGGGATGGACTGAAGCTTTCTTT. This chain links TRBV27 with TRBJ1-1; possibly TRBD1 for D (5 bases). Germline lookup yields CDR1 MNHEY and CDR2 SMNVEV (reference sequence). V gave up 7 bases and J gave up 5 bases, with 17 bases separating them. This CDR3 spans 14 amino acids.